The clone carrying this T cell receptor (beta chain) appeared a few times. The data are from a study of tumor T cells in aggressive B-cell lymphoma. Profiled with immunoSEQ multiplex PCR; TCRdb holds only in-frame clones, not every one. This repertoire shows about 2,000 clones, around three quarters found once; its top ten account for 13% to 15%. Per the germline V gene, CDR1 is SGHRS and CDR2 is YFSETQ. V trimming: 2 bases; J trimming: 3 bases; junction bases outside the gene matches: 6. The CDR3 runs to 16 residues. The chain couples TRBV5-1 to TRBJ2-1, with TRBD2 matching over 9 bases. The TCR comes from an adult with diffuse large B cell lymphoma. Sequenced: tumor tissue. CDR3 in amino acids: CASSFAGGSYYNEQFF. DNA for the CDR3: TGCGCCAGCAGCTTTGCGGGGGGGAGCTACTACAATGAGCAGTTCTTC.